The clone carrying this T cell receptor beta chain was picked up a small number of times. The CDR3 sequence is 13 residues long. In germline, CDR1 is SGHDT, CDR2 YYEEEE. With 2 bases removed from V and 1 base from J, the gap between germline ends came to 7 bases. The entry originates in a study of blood T cell repertoires in COVID-19. Produced via immunoSEQ multiplex PCR; TCRdb's table is partial and in-frame only. The sample records nearly 350,000 clones, more than 70% being singletons. Material: peripheral blood. This sequence originates from a woman in her 70s with COVID-19, enrolled during active disease. The chain links TRBV5-6 to TRBJ2-7; D perhaps matches TRBD1 (5 bases). Here the CDR3 DNA reads TGTGCCAGCAGCTTTGACAGATCCTACGAGCAGTACTTC. This translates into CASSFDRSYEQYF.